This T cell receptor beta chain came from a study of blood T cell repertoires in COVID-19. Turning to the study itself: COVID-19 samples, acute and convalescent, were from the United States, Italy and Spain. Sources were T cells, B-cell-depleted T cells, or PBMCs; the material itself was cDNA or gDNA.

Clones were read by immunoSEQ multiplex PCR, and TCRdb kept only the in-frame ones, dropping some. The table includes about 380,000 clones, less than 85% detected once. The count of this clone is one. Material for sequencing was peripheral blood. The clonotype was recovered from a woman between 18 and 29 years old with acute or convalescent COVID-19.

The CDR3 DNA sequence: TGTGCCAGCAAGCTACAGGGGGCGCTGTTTTTT. Its translation: CASKLQGALFF. The chain has TRBV2 and TRBJ1-4; 9 bases fit TRBD1. There are 11 residues in the CDR3. The germline V gene encodes CDR1 SNHLY and CDR2 FYNNEI. Trimming took 7 bases from V and 14 from J; bases not matched to a gene: 5.